Below are 29 T cell receptor beta chains sequenced from a single sample in a study of regulatory T cells in long-lasting Graves disease. Time point meaning: newly diagnosed GD, antithyroid drugs for less than 3 months. Researchers made the TCR library from RNA that was extracted from PBMCs. Arm-PCR of CDR3 regions and iRepertoire HTBI primers were used to build TCR beta libraries. TCRdb reanalysed the multiplex PCR reads using MiXCR and keeps one entry per CDR3 protein. The sample lists around 470,000 distinct CDR3 sequences, 14% occurring once. This same sample was also taken into another study, of T cells in Graves' hyperthyroidism and ophthalmopathy.

The starting material was peripheral blood mononuclear cells (PBMCs), obtained at new diagnosis, from a patient treated with antithyroid drugs. These receptors were collected from a woman between 50 and 59 years old with Graves disease.

This clonotype was observed many times. The chain uses TRBV18 and TRBJ2-5; 8 bases are a match to TRBD1. The CDR3 contains 13 residues. J was trimmed by 2 bases and V by 6 bases; bases with no gene match: 2. Germline loops: CDR1 KGHSH, CDR2 LQKENI. As DNA, the CDR3 is TGTGCCAGCTCGGGGACAGGACAAGAGACCCAGTACTTC. Protein: CASSGTGQETQYF.

The V and J genes are TRBV6-1 and TRBJ1-2, with 7 bases lining up with TRBD1. V shed 6 bases and J 4 bases; nucleotides not matched to a gene: 8. Germline V gives CDR1 MNHNS, CDR2 SASEGT. CDR3 size: 14 residues. The CDR3 here is CASSRKDRSYGYTF. Here the CDR3 DNA reads TGTGCCAGCAGCCGGAAGGACAGGTCCTATGGCTACACCTTC.

On this clonotype itself: A far larger clone differs by one base, so this is likely a read error. V gene TRBV11-2 combines with J gene TRBJ2-5; TRBD1 aligns across 12 bases. CDR1 and CDR2 (germline): SGHAT, FQNNGV. The V gene end was trimmed by 5 bases and the J gene end by 11 bases; junction bases not matched to a gene: 15. This CDR3 has 16 residues. The CDR3 sequence: CASSEPGQGARNEQYF. In DNA, the CDR3 is TGTGCCAGCAGCGAACCGGGACAGGGGGCTCGCAATGAGCAGTACTTC.

This clonotype has just a few counts. The J gene is TRBJ1-1, the V gene TRBV7-9; 8 bases align to TRBD2. The J call may be in error: the DNA end matches TRBJ2-1 better. Germline V gene sequence: CDR1 SEHNR, CDR2 FQNEAQ (reference sequence). The CDR3 spans 11 residues. The CDR3 here is CASNFREGQFF. The CDR3 DNA is TGTGCCAGCAATTTCCGGGAGGGGCAGTTCTTC.

Many counts were recorded for this clonotype. The chain carries TRBV4-1 and TRBJ1-1; no firm D call. Germline V CDR1 and CDR2: MGHRA, YSYEKL. The CDR3 runs to 16 residues. V shed 0 bases and J shed 5 bases, with 16 bases lying between them. CDR3 sequence reads: CASSQEQVARLTEAFF. CDR3 in DNA: TGCGCCAGCAGCCAAGAACAAGTGGCCAGGTTGACTGAAGCTTTCTTT.

This clonotype was seen repeatedly, ten times or more. This chain connects TRBV27 to TRBJ2-1; 12 nucleotides match TRBD2. The CDR3 sequence is 17 residues long. V shed 4 bases, J shed 5 bases, and the junction held 9 bases outside the gene matches. Germline V gene data show CDR1 as MNHEY and CDR2 as SMNVEV (reference sequence). Here the CDR3 DNA reads TGTGCCAGCAGTTACAATGTAGGACTAGCGGGAAACAATGAGCAGTTCTTC. As protein: CASSYNVGLAGNNEQFF.

The chain carries TRBV5-1 and TRBJ1-5; no reliable D call. V lost 4 bases and J 3 bases, leaving 5 bases between the germline ends. The CDR3 covers 12 residues. Germline-derived CDR1 and CDR2 are SGHRS and YFSETQ. CDR3 residues: CASSTPNQPQHF. CDR3 in DNA: TGCGCCAGCAGCACTCCCAATCAGCCCCAGCATTTT.

On this clonotype: A junction end diverges from the germline sequence, so it may reflect a read error. V usage is TRBV7-9 and J usage is TRBJ2-1; D gene uncertain. Germline V gene sequence: CDR1 SEHNR, CDR2 FQNEAQ (reference sequence). This CDR3 is 11 amino acids long. The CDR3, as DNA: TGTGCCATCAGCCGAAACAATGAGCAGTTCTTC. As protein: CAISRNNEQFF.

The V and J genes are TRBV7-3 and TRBJ1-1; 10 nucleotides align to TRBD1. The CDR3 contains 18 residues. Germline CDR1 SGHTA, CDR2 FQGTGA. J was trimmed by 1 base and V by 2 bases; bases with no gene match: 10. Here the CDR3 reads CASSLVFLTGGRNTEAFF. In nucleotides, the CDR3 is TGTGCCAGCAGCTTAGTTTTTCTGACAGGGGGCAGGAACACTGAAGCTTTCTTT.

This clonotype was recorded many times. V is TRBV18 and J is TRBJ2-1; perhaps TRBD1 as D (5 bases). CDR3 size: 13 residues. The V gene lost 2 bases and the J gene lost 8 bases, with 10 bases spanning the gap. CDR1 is KGHSH and CDR2 is LQKENI in the germline V gene. CDR3 amino acids: CASSPTGFDEQFF. CDR3 DNA: TGTGCCAGCTCACCAACAGGTTTCGATGAGCAGTTCTTC.

The chain carries TRBV2 and TRBJ2-2; D might be TRBD1 (6 bases). The CDR3 contains 15 residues. Germline-derived CDR1 and CDR2 are SNHLY and FYNNEI. V was cut by 6 bases and J by 5 bases, with 16 bases left in between. This CDR3 is CASRADPGETGELFF. CDR3 DNA: TGTGCCAGCAGGGCCGACCCAGGGGAAACCGGGGAGCTGTTTTTT.

The V gene is TRBV5-1, the J gene TRBJ2-2; D may be TRBD1 or TRBD2 (5 bases each). Germline lookup yields CDR1 SGHRS and CDR2 YFSETQ. This CDR3 has 15 residues. V was trimmed by 4 bases and J by 5 bases, leaving 15 bases between them. CDR3 coding DNA: TGCGCCAGCAGCCCTGACGGGGACCCAACCGGGGAGCTGTTTTTT. This sequence encodes CASSPDGDPTGELFF.

For the CDR3, the DNA is TGTGCCAGCAGTCCAACAGGGGGTGTCAATCAGCCCCAGCATTTT. Protein: CASSPTGGVNQPQHF. The chain links TRBV2 to TRBJ1-5; 8 bases match TRBD1. V shed 5 bases and J 3 bases; nucleotides not matched to a gene: 6. The CDR3 has 15 residues. CDR1 SNHLY and CDR2 FYNNEI come from the germline V gene.

This clonotype was seen only a few times. The rearrangement uses TRBV4-2 and TRBJ1-2; no reliable D call. The CDR3 sequence is 17 residues long. V was cut by 0 bases and J by 7 bases, with 21 bases left in between. Germline V gives CDR1 LGHNA, CDR2 YNFKEQ. In DNA, the CDR3 is TGTGCCAGCAGCCAAGAGTTCTTATACCTTCCCCCCACTGGCTACACCTTC. Amino acid sequence: CASSQEFLYLPPTGYTF.

The chain links TRBV19 to TRBJ1-5; no clear D gene. CDR1 and CDR2 (germline): LNHDA, SQIVND (reference sequence). The V end was cut by 1 base, the J end by 6 bases, with 16 bases between. The CDR3 is 16 residues long. CDR3 in DNA: TGTGCCAGTAGTATAGGAGGGTCCCCCCGGGGTCAGCCCCAGCATTTT. Encoded protein: CASSIGGSPRGQPQHF.

This clonotype was detected ten times or more. The chain joins TRBV18 to TRBJ1-1; unclear D gene. This CDR3 has 14 residues. V lost 1 base and J lost 1, with 7 bases in between. Germline V gene lookup returns CDR1 KGHSH and CDR2 LQKENI. DNA of the CDR3: TGTGCCAGCTCACCACAGGGCCAGAACACTGAAGCTTTCTTT. Translation gives CASSPQGQNTEAFF.

This clonotype occurred a few times. The chain has TRBV6-2 or TRBV6-3 and TRBJ2-5; no clear D. Germline V gene data show CDR1 as MNHEY and CDR2 as SVGEGT. The CDR3 loop spans 13 amino acids. V lost 2 bases, J lost 2 bases, and 6 bases lay in between. CDR3 DNA: TGTGCCAGCAGTTACGGCGTTCAAGAGACCCAGTACTTC. Amino acid sequence: CASSYGVQETQYF.

This clonotype was found many times. This sequence joins TRBV12-3 or TRBV12-4 and TRBJ2-3; TRBD2 matches 8 bases. This CDR3 is built from 16 residues. The V and J ends lost 3 bases and 2 bases, in that order; junction bases with no gene match: 7. The CDR3 loop reads CASSFPAGVYTDTQYF. The CDR3 DNA reads TGTGCCAGCAGTTTCCCAGCGGGAGTCTACACAGATACGCAGTATTTT.

This clonotype was detected many times. V usage is TRBV20-1 and J usage is TRBJ2-7; 9 bases fit TRBD1. V lost 0 bases, J lost 6 bases, and 15 bases stayed unmatched. Germline CDR1 DFQATT, CDR2 SNEGSKA (reference sequence). This CDR3 is built from 17 residues. CDR3 protein: CSARDPSTHRGPGEQYF. CDR3 DNA: TGCAGTGCTAGAGATCCTTCTACGCACAGGGGGCCTGGCGAGCAGTACTTC.

This clonotype was counted at least ten times. A read error may produce the germline difference seen at one junction end. The CDR3 protein is CASSLLGTVNTEAFF. DNA for the CDR3: TGTGCCAGCAGCTTGTTGGGGACGGTGAACACTGAAGCTTTCTTT. The chain carries TRBV5-1 and TRBJ1-1; tentative D call: TRBD1 (5 bases). The CDR3 runs 15 residues. CDR1 SGHRS and CDR2 YFSETQ come from the germline V gene.

This clonotype was seen a handful of times. This chain uses TRBV19 with TRBJ1-2; TRBD1 matches at 7 bases. Germline CDR1 and CDR2: LNHDA and SQIVND (reference sequence). V gave up 6 bases and J gave up 2 bases; unmatched junction bases: 12. There are 16 residues in the CDR3. The CDR3 nucleotides are TGTGCCAGTAGACTTACCCCGGGACAGAAAAACTATGGCTACACCTTC. Translation gives CASRLTPGQKNYGYTF.

Remarks on this clonotype: A much larger clone differs from this one at a single base, so this may be a read error. This chain uses TRBV2 with TRBJ2-7; D is uncertain. The germline V gene encodes CDR1 SNHLY and CDR2 FYNNEI. The CDR3 is made up of 13 amino acids. Deletions cut 1 base from V and 5 bases from J, with 9 bases between. The CDR3 reads CASSEGSTHEQYF. The DNA for the CDR3 is TGTGCCAGCAGTGAAGGGAGCACCCACGAGCAGTACTTC.

This clonotype was observed many times. V is TRBV30 and J is TRBJ2-1; 11 nucleotides align to TRBD2. The germline V gene encodes CDR1 GTSNPN and CDR2 SVGIG (reference sequence). V lost 4 bases to trimming and J lost 7 bases; unmatched junction nucleotides: 24. CDR3 length equals 20 residues. CDR3 in amino acids: CAWTPFGVAPRTSGLNEQFF. In DNA, the CDR3 is TGTGCCTGGACCCCCTTCGGGGTAGCCCCCCGGACTAGCGGGTTGAATGAGCAGTTCTTC.

This clonotype was observed many times. The chain recombines TRBV27 with TRBJ2-7; no clear D gene. Germline assignment: CDR1 MNHEY and CDR2 SMNVEV (reference sequence). This CDR3 spans 13 amino acids. V was cut by 3 bases and J by 7 bases, with 13 bases left in between. For the CDR3, the DNA is TGTGCCAGCAGTTTCAAGACGGAAAGAGAGCAGTACTTC. Encoded protein: CASSFKTEREQYF.

This clonotype was seen many times. The V call is TRBV6-5, the J call TRBJ2-5; 9 bases align to TRBD1. Germline lookup yields CDR1 MNHEY and CDR2 SVGAGI. Germline trimming cut 0 bases from V and 5 bases from J; bases unmatched to any gene: 7. This CDR3 is 16 amino acids long. The CDR3 is CASSYSGTGLAETQYF. The CDR3 bases are TGTGCCAGCAGTTACTCGGGGACAGGGTTAGCGGAGACCCAGTACTTC.

In regard to this clonotype: A much larger clone sits a single nucleotide away, making a read error possible. The chain recombines TRBV6-5 with TRBJ2-2; 7 bases agree with TRBD1. CDR1 and CDR2 from the germline V gene are MNHEY and SVGAGI. The CDR3 runs 17 residues. CDR3 amino acids: CASSYSVAGGRTGEPFF. The CDR3 DNA sequence: TGTGCCAGCAGTTACTCGGTGGCAGGGGGTAGGACCGGGGAGCCGTTTTTT.

This clonotype appeared many times. The chain combines TRBV2 with TRBJ1-5; 8 bases fit TRBD1. Germline loops: CDR1 SNHLY, CDR2 FYNNEI. The CDR3 loop spans 16 amino acids. V was pared by 1 base and J by 3 bases, with 5 bases of the junction left unmatched. CDR3 sequence: CASSEDRQGSNQPQHF. CDR3 DNA sequence: TGTGCCAGCAGTGAAGATCGACAGGGGTCCAATCAGCCCCAGCATTTT.

In nucleotides, the CDR3 is TGTGCCAGCAGCCAAGTAACTGAGACCGGGGAGCTGTTTTTT. It encodes CASSQVTETGELFF. V usage is TRBV3-1 and J usage is TRBJ2-2; D not resolved. CDR3 length: 14 amino acids. Trimming left V 1 base short and J 5 bases short, with 8 bases between. The germline V gene has CDR1 LGHDT and CDR2 YNNKEL (reference sequence).

This chain connects TRBV20-1 to TRBJ2-5, with D possibly being TRBD1 or TRBD2 (5 bases each). V was pared by 0 bases and J by 5 bases, with 10 bases between. The germline gives CDR1 DFQATT, CDR2 SNEGSKA (reference sequence). The CDR3 is made up of 13 amino acids. The CDR3 coding sequence is TGCAGTGCTAGAGAGGGGGTTCGGGAGACCCAGTACTTC. It is translated as CSAREGVRETQYF.